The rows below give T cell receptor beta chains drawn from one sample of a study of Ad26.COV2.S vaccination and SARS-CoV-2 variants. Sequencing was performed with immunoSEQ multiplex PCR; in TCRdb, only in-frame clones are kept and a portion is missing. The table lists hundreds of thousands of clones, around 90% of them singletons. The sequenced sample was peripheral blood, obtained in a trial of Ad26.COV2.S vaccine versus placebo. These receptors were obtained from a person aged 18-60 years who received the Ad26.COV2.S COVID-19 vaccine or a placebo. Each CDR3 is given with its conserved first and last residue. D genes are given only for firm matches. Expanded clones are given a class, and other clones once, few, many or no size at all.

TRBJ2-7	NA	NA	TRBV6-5	TGTGCCAGCAGTTACTCGAAGGCGGGATACCGGTACGAGCAGTACTTC	CASSYSKAGYRYEQYF
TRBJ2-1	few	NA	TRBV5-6	TGTGCCAGCAGCTTCCGAGACCGTGATGAGCAGTTCTTC	CASSFRDRDEQFF
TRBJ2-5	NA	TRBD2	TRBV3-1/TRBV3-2	TGTGCCAGCAGCCCGCCCCCTCTGACTAGCGGGAATCCCCAGTACTTC	CASSPPPLTSGNPQYF
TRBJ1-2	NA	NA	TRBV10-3	TGTGCCATCAGTGAGCCGCGGACGGATCCAGCTAACTATGGCTACACCTTC	CAISEPRTDPANYGYTF
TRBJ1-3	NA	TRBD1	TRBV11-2	TGTGCCAGCAGCACAGGGGCTGGAAACACCATATATTTT	CASSTGAGNTIYF
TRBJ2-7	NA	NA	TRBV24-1	TGTGCCACCAGTGAGAACTACGAGCAGTACTTC	CATSENYEQYF
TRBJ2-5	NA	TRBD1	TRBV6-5	TGTGCCAGCAGTTACACCGGACAGGGGGAGACCCAGTACTTC	CASSYTGQGETQYF
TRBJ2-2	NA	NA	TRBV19	TGTGCCAGCTCGGTGACAGGGAACACCGGGGAGCTGTTTTTT	CASSVTGNTGELFF
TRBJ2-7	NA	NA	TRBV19	TGTGCCAGTAGTAAAAGATTACAAGACGGCGAGCAGTACTTC	CASSKRLQDGEQYF
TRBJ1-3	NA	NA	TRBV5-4	TGTGCCAGCAGCTCGTACGAACGGAACACCATATATTTT	CASSSYERNTIYF
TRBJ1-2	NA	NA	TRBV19	TGTGCCAGTAGTATCCTGGGGAGCATTGGCTACACCTTC	CASSILGSIGYTF
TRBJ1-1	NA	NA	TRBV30	TGTGCCTGGTCTCCGGGACTTCAGAACACTGAAGCTTTCTTT	CAWSPGLQNTEAFF
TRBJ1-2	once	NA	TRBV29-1	TGCAGCGTTCGGTTACAGGGTACGGGCTACACCTTC	CSVRLQGTGYTF
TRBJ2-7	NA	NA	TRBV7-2	TGTGCCAGCAGCGCCGACAGCGGCTCCTACGAGCAGTACTTC	CASSADSGSYEQYF
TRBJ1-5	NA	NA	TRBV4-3	TGCGCCAGCAGCCAAGATCGTGCGATGGGACCTCTGGTCTTTGGCAATCAGCCCCAGCATTTT	CASSQDRAMGPLVFGNQPQHF
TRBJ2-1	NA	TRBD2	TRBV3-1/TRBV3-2	TGTGCCAGCAGCCAAGGGCAGGTAGCGGGGCACAATGAGCAGTTCTTC	CASSQGQVAGHNEQFF
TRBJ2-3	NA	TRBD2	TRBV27	TGTGCCAGCAGTCTCGGGACTACCTCTCAACTCACAGATACGCAGTATTTT	CASSLGTTSQLTDTQYF
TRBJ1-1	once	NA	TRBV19	TGTGCCAGTAGTATCTCAGGACTGGGACTAGGTAACACTGAAGCTTTCTTT	CASSISGLGLGNTEAFF
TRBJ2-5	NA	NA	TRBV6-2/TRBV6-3	TGTGCCAGCAGTTACTTGCCGGCACCCCAAGAGACCCAGTACTTC	CASSYLPAPQETQYF
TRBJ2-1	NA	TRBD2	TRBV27	TGTGCCAGTTCTAGCGGGGATCTTAATGAGCAGTTCTTC	CASSSGDLNEQFF
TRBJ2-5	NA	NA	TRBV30	TGTGCCTGGGGGATCTCGGTGGAGACCCAGTACTTC	CAWGISVETQYF
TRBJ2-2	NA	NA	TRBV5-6	TGTGCCAGCAGCTTGAAGGGACCTAGGGGGGAGCTGTTTTTT	CASSLKGPRGELFF